One T cell receptor beta chain is described in this entry. Data came from immunoSEQ multiplex PCR; TCRdb stores just in-frame clones and leaves some out. Of around 190,000 clones in the sample, about 92% were seen once. CDR1 is SGHTA, CDR2 FQGNSA, per germline. V was trimmed by 5 bases and J by 1 base, leaving 8 bases between them. The CDR3 spans 13 residues. This sample was included in a study of T cell responses to AZD1222 COVID-19 vaccine. The TCR comes from an adult in good health. This chain connects TRBV7-2 to TRBJ1-1; TRBD1 is a possible D gene (6 bases). This specimen was peripheral blood, taken on day 0 of AZD1222 vaccination. The chain's CDR3 is CASSTDRNTEAFF. For the CDR3, the DNA is TGTGCCAGCAGCACGGACAGGAACACTGAAGCTTTCTTT.